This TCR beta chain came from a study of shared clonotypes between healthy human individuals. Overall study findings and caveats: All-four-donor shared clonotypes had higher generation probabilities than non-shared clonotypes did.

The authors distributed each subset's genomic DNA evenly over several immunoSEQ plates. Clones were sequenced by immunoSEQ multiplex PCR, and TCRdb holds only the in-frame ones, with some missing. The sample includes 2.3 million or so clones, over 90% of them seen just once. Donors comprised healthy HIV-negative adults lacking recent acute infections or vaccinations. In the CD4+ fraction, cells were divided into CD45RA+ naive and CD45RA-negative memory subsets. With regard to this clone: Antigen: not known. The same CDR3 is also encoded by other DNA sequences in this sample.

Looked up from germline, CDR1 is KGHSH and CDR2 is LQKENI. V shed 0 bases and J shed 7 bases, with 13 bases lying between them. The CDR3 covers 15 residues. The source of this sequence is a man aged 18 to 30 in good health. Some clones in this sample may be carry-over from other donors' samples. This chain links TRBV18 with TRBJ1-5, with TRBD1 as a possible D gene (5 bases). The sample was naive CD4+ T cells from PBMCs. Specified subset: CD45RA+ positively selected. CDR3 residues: CASSPPGGRGQPQHF. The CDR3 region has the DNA TGTGCCAGCTCACCACCGGGGGGGAGGGGACAGCCCCAGCATTTT. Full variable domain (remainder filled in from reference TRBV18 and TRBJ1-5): NAGVMQNPRHLVRRRGQEARLRCSPMKGHSHVYWYRQLPEEGLKFMVYLQKENIIDESGMPKERFSAEFPKEGPSILRIQQVVRGDSAAYFCASSPPGGRGQPQHFGDGTRLSIL.